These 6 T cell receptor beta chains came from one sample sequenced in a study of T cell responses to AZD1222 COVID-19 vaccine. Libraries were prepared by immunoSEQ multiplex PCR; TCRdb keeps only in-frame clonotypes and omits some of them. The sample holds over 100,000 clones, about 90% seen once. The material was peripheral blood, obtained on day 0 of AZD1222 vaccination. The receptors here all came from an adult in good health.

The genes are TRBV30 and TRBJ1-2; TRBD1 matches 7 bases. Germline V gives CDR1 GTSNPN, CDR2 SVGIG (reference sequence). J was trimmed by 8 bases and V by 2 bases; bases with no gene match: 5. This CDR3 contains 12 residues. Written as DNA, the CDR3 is TGTGCCTGGAGTTCGACAGGGAGAGGCTACACCTTC. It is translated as CAWSSTGRGYTF.

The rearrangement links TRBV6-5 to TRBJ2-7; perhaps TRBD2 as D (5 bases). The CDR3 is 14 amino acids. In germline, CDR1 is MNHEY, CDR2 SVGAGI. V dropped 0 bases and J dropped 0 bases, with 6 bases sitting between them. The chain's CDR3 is CASSYSGVSYEQYF. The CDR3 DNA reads TGTGCCAGCAGTTACTCCGGGGTCTCCTACGAGCAGTACTTC.

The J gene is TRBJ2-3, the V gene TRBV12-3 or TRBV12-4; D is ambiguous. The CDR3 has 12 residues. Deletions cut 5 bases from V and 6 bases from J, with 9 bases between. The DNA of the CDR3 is TGTGCCAGCAGTCCCTCTTCGGATACGCAGTATTTT. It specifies CASSPSSDTQYF.

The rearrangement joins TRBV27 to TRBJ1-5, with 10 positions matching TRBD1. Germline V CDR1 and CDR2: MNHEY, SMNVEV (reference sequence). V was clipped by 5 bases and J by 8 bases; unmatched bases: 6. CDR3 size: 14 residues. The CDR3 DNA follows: TGTGCCAGCAGTCCATGGACAGGGGGTAAGCCCCAGCATTTT. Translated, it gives CASSPWTGGKPQHF.

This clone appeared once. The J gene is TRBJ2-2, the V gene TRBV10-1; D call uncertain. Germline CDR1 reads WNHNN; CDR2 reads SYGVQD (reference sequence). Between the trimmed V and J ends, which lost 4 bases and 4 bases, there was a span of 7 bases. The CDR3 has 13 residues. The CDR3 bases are TGCGCCAGCAGTGCCGTATTCACCGGGGAGCTGTTTTTT. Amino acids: CASSAVFTGELFF.

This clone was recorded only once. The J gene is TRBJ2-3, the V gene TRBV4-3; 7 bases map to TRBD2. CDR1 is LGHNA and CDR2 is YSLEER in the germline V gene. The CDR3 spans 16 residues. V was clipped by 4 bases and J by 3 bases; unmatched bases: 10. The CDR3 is CASSPQAGVGTDTQYF. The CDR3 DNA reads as TGCGCCAGCAGCCCCCAGGCGGGAGTGGGAACAGATACGCAGTATTTT.